The T cell receptor (beta chain) under discussion was sequenced for a study of T-cell memory formation after mild COVID-19. Across the whole study: The study found TCR clusters largely donor specific. Study conclusions and caveats: Contracting clones, day 15 to 85, had balanced CD4/CD8, and later expanders favored CD4+. The main location of contracting CD4+ clones was CM and EM, and that of contracting CD8+ clones was EMRA.

This CDR3 region has 14 residues. V lost 7 bases, J lost 2 bases, and 15 bases lay in between. Looked up from germline, CDR1 is MGHDK and CDR2 is SYGVNS. TCRdb itself ran the 5' RACE reads through MiXCR, one entry per CDR3 protein. Of about 33,000 distinct CDR3 sequences in the sample, around 20% were seen once. A note on this clonotype: Antigen specificity is unknown.

The chain recombines TRBV25-1 with TRBJ2-7; D is perhaps TRBD2 (6 bases). The sample taken for sequencing was PBMCs or a T cell subset sorted from them (not recorded which). This TCR came from an adult who had mild COVID-19 (a few samples of this study predate the infection). Cell type and time point are not known. CDR3 loop: CASKGNSGAYEQYF. The CDR3, as DNA: TGTGCCAGCAAAGGTAATAGCGGAGCCTACGAGCAGTACTTC.